The 20 T cell receptor beta chains below all came from one sample that was sequenced in a study of identical twins. MiXCR was run by TCRdb on the 5' RACE reads, yielding one entry per CDR3 protein. The sample carries about 920,000 distinct CDR3 sequences, 12% recorded once. The sample also formed part of further work on yellow fever vaccine responses in identical twins.

Sequenced input: PBMCs. These TCRs come from a woman aged 18-29 years in good health.

The chain couples TRBV5-1 to TRBJ2-1, with 14 bases lining up with TRBD2. The CDR3 is made up of 17 amino acids. Trimming cost V 4 bases and J 6 bases; bases outside gene matches: 9. The germline V gene encodes CDR1 SGHRS and CDR2 YFSETQ. The CDR3 DNA reads as TGCGCCAGCAGCCTCGGAATGACTAGCGGGGGGGCCAATGAGCAGTTCTTC. Protein product: CASSLGMTSGGANEQFF. Looking up the rest from reference TRBV5-1 and TRBJ2-1 gives the full variable domain: KAGVTQTPRYLIKTRGQQVTLSCSPISGHRSVSWYQQTPGQGLQFLFEYFSETQRNKGNFPGRFSGRQFSNSRSEMNVSTLELGDSALYLCASSLGMTSGGANEQFFGPGTRLTVL.

This clonotype has more than one count but fewer than ten. This sequence joins TRBV5-1 and TRBJ2-1; TRBD2 matches at 10 bases. The CDR3 contains 16 residues. V trimming: 0 bases; J trimming: 5 bases; junction bases outside the gene matches: 5. Per germline, CDR1 SGHRS and CDR2 YFSETQ. CDR3 region: CASSLETGTSDNEQFF. The CDR3 DNA follows: TGCGCCAGCAGCTTGGAGACCGGGACTAGCGACAATGAGCAGTTCTTC.

The V and J genes are TRBV11-2 and TRBJ2-2; 7 bases line up with TRBD1. The V gene's germline CDR1 is SGHAT and CDR2 FQNNGV. The CDR3 has 15 residues. The V gene end was trimmed by 2 bases and the J gene end by 3 bases; junction bases not matched to a gene: 3. Written as DNA, the CDR3 is TGTGCCAGCAGCTTATTAACAGGGGACACCGGGGAGCTGTTTTTT. It is translated as CASSLLTGDTGELFF.

The CDR3 DNA is TGTGCCATCAGTGTGGGGGGGGAGAGCACTGAAGCTTTCTTT. Translated, it gives CAISVGGESTEAFF. This chain uses TRBV10-3 with TRBJ1-1; D is possibly TRBD1 (5 bases). The germline V gene has CDR1 ENHRY and CDR2 SYGVKD. V lost 4 bases, J lost 4 bases, and 13 bases lay in between. The CDR3 runs 14 residues.

This clonotype showed up many times. The J gene is TRBJ2-3, the V gene TRBV4-1; D possibly corresponds to TRBD1 (5 bases). The CDR3 consists of 14 residues. CDR1 is MGHRA and CDR2 is YSYEKL in the germline V gene. V lost 4 bases and J lost 3, with 11 bases in between. The CDR3 DNA reads as TGCGCCAGCAGCCGGGGCAGGGTAACAGATACGCAGTATTTT. Translating it yields CASSRGRVTDTQYF.

V is TRBV19 and J is TRBJ2-3, with TRBD1 matching 8 bases. V was clipped by 4 bases and J by 10 bases; unmatched bases: 4. CDR1 and CDR2 from the germline V gene are LNHDA and SQIVND (reference sequence). CDR3 length: 12 residues. The CDR3 DNA follows: TGTGCCAGTAGTACCGGACAGGGCGCGCAGTATTTT. It translates to CASSTGQGAQYF.

In its sample, this clonotype was seen a few times. The chain combines TRBV12-3 or TRBV12-4 with TRBJ2-1; unclear D gene. The CDR3 is 11 amino acids. V gave up 3 bases and J gave up 12 bases, with 9 bases separating them. The CDR3 DNA follows: TGTGCCAGCAGTTTCAGGTCCGCGCAGTTCTTC. It codes for CASSFRSAQFF.

The genes are TRBV28 and TRBJ1-1, with D perhaps TRBD1 (6 bases). The CDR3 has 13 residues. The V end lost 7 bases, the J end lost 5 bases, and 14 bases lay between the germline ends. Per germline, CDR1 MDHEN and CDR2 SYDVKM. The CDR3 reads CASTLQGWTEAFF. CDR3 bases: TGTGCCAGCACCCTTCAGGGGTGGACTGAAGCTTTCTTT.

This clonotype has a count of ten or more. The V gene is TRBV12-3 or TRBV12-4, the J gene TRBJ2-5, with 12 bases identical to TRBD2. Germline trimming cut 5 bases from V and 3 bases from J; bases unmatched to any gene: 1. The CDR3 is 14 residues long. CDR3 residues: CASSRLAGEETQYF. CDR3 bases: TGTGCCAGCAGTAGACTAGCGGGAGAAGAGACCCAGTACTTC.

A few counts support this clonotype. V usage is TRBV11-2 and J usage is TRBJ2-1, with 15 bases that match TRBD2. The CDR3 covers 18 residues. V shed 1 base and J 8 bases; nucleotides not matched to a gene: 9. In germline, CDR1 is SGHAT, CDR2 FQNNGV. The CDR3 coding sequence is TGTGCCAGCAGCTTAGGGATGCCGGGACTAGCGGGAGGTTATGAGCAGTTCTTC. Amino acid sequence: CASSLGMPGLAGGYEQFF.

V and J are TRBV2 and TRBJ2-7, with D unresolved. The ends were cut back, 2 bases at V and 1 base at J, with 3 bases in the middle. Germline-derived CDR1 and CDR2 are SNHLY and FYNNEI. This CDR3 is 12 amino acids long. CDR3 sequence: CASSEMSYEQYF. DNA of the CDR3: TGTGCCAGCAGTGAAATGTCCTACGAGCAGTACTTC.

This chain joins TRBV5-6 and TRBJ1-5, with D possibly matching TRBD1 (6 bases). V dropped 4 bases and J dropped 9 bases, with 20 bases sitting between them. The CDR3 is made up of 15 amino acids. The germline V gene has CDR1 SGHDT and CDR2 YYEEEE. Written as DNA, the CDR3 is TGTGCCAGCAGCGCGGACGGACAGCGGGGAAGGCCCCAGCATTTT. Protein: CASSADGQRGRPQHF.

A note on this clonotype: This sequence may be a read error, since a much larger clone differs from it by one base. The V gene is TRBV12-3 or TRBV12-4, the J gene TRBJ2-3; D remains ambiguous. V was trimmed by 5 bases and J by 1 base, leaving 19 bases between them. The length of the CDR3 is 17 residues. The DNA for the CDR3 is TGTGCCAGCAGTCCCGACAAGGGTCAGATCGGCACAGATACGCAGTATTTT. Translating gives CASSPDKGQIGTDTQYF.

This chain links TRBV6-2 or TRBV6-3 with TRBJ2-3, with D uncertain. The germline V gene has CDR1 MNHEY and CDR2 SVGEGT. V was pared by 3 bases and J by 1 base, with 23 bases between. The CDR3 is made up of 19 amino acids. The CDR3 DNA is TGTGCCAGCAGTTATTCTCCAATGGACCGATCTACACGCACAGATACGCAGTATTTT. Translated: CASSYSPMDRSTRTDTQYF.

There are a few counts of this clonotype. The rearrangement links TRBV5-4 to TRBJ2-3; 12 bases agree with TRBD2. Trimming removed 0 bases from V and 10 bases from J; junction bases left unmatched: 9. This CDR3 contains 16 residues. Germline assignment: CDR1 SGHNT and CDR2 YYREEE (reference sequence). CDR3 nucleotides: TGTGCCAGCAGCTTGGGGGCTAGCGGGGGGGAAAGGCCGCAGTATTTT. This codes for CASSLGASGGERPQYF.

This clonotype was seen only a few times. CDR3 protein: CASSQDGLAGGRNEQFF. For the CDR3, the DNA is TGCGCCAGCAGCCAAGACGGACTAGCGGGAGGGCGGAATGAGCAGTTCTTC. The gene calls are TRBV4-1 and TRBJ2-1; 15 bases align to TRBD2. The CDR3 is made up of 17 amino acids. With V trimmed by 0 bases and J by 7 bases, 4 bases remained unmatched. CDR1 and CDR2 (germline): MGHRA, YSYEKL.

A few counts support this clonotype. The rearrangement uses TRBV5-1 and TRBJ1-5; D gene unclear. The CDR3 sequence is 15 residues long. The germline CDR1 and CDR2 sequences are SGHRS and YFSETQ. V lost 3 bases and J 2 bases, leaving 12 bases between the germline ends. The CDR3: CASSSSGDGNQPQHF. DNA of the CDR3: TGCGCCAGCAGCTCCTCCGGCGACGGCAATCAGCCCCAGCATTTT.

This chain joins TRBV11-2 and TRBJ2-7; 7 positions match TRBD1. V lost 0 bases to trimming and J lost 4 bases; unmatched junction nucleotides: 15. CDR1 SGHAT and CDR2 FQNNGV come from the germline V gene. The CDR3 loop spans 18 amino acids. The CDR3 DNA reads TGTGCCAGCAGCTTAGATCTAGGTCGACAGGGAATGGGTTACGAGCAGTACGTC. Encoded protein: CASSLDLGRQGMGYEQYV.

The V gene is TRBV5-1, the J gene TRBJ1-1; D is unresolved. The CDR3 is 12 amino acids. The germline V gene encodes CDR1 SGHRS and CDR2 YFSETQ. Trimming took off 7 bases at V and 3 bases at J, with 10 bases between the two ends. The DNA of the CDR3 is TGCGCCAGCTACAGCTTGGACACTGAAGCTTTCTTT. As protein: CASYSLDTEAFF.

Many counts were recorded for this clonotype. The chain recombines TRBV5-1 with TRBJ1-1, with D perhaps matching TRBD1 (6 bases). V lost 4 bases, J lost 8 bases, and 15 bases lay in between. From germline, CDR1 is SGHRS and CDR2 YFSETQ. The CDR3 contains 13 residues. CDR3 sequence (DNA): TGCGCCAGCAGCGTTAGGGGGGTCGGGGAAGCTTTCTTT. Its protein product is CASSVRGVGEAFF.